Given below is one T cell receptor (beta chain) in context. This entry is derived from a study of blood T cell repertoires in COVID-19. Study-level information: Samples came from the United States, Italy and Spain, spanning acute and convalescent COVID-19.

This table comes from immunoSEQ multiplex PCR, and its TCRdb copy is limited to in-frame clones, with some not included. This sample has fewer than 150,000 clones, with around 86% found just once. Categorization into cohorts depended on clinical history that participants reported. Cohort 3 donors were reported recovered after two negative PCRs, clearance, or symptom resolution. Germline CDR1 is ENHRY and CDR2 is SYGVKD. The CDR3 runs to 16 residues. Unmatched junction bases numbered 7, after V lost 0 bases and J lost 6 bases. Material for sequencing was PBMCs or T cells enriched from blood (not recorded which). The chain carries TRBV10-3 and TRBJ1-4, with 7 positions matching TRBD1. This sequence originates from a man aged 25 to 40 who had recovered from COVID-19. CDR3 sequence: CAISESFGQGDEKLFF. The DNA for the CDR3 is TGTGCCATCAGTGAGTCCTTCGGGCAGGGGGATGAAAAACTGTTTTTT.